This TCR beta chain was obtained from a study of identical twins. Notes on the study in general: Insertion counts were lower in abundant cord blood beta clonotypes, a trend that memory repertoires did not show.

A universal primer site was incorporated via template switching, and the cDNA contained unique molecular identifiers. Via MiXCR, TCRdb re-called the 5' RACE reads, giving one row per CDR3 protein. The sample shows 130,000 to 150,000 distinct CDR3 sequences, around 3.6% of them seen only once. Germline-derived CDR1 and CDR2 are SGHDN and FVKESK. CDR3 length: 17 residues. Trimming removed 6 bases from V and 3 bases from J, with 21 bases in between. This clonotype came up many times. The antigen remains undetermined. What was sequenced was memory T cells sorted from blood. The chain carries TRBV14 and TRBJ2-1, with D possibly called TRBD1 or TRBD2 (6 bases each). This receptor was identified in a man younger than 35 in good health. CDR3 sequence (DNA): TGTGCCAGCAGTACGGGGGCGGGCTGGGGGAGCTACAATGAGCAGTTCTTC. It translates to CASSTGAGWGSYNEQFF.